Listed here are 30 T cell receptor beta chains from one sample, sequenced in a study of T cell repertoires in cytomegalovirus infection. These receptors lack a known antigen. TCRdb independently ran MiXCR on the reads; one entry per CDR3 protein. The sample lists about 830,000 distinct CDR3 sequences; approximately 32% were seen once. The sequencing used cultured CD8+ T cells from PBMCs, collected from culture after CMV antigen stimulation. The receptors were sampled from a human donor in good health (CMV status not recorded). Some clones in this sample may be carry-over from other donors' samples.

V and J are TRBV27 and TRBJ1-2; a possible D gene is TRBD1 (5 bases). The CDR3 covers 15 residues. In germline, CDR1 is MNHEY, CDR2 SMNVEV (reference sequence). V was shortened by 5 bases and J by 0 bases, with 13 bases between the two germline ends. The CDR3 coding sequence is TGTGCCAGCAGTCTTGGGGGGTACACTAACTATGGCTACACCTTC. It encodes CASSLGGYTNYGYTF.

The rearrangement uses TRBV5-5 and TRBJ2-5, with D possibly being TRBD1 or TRBD2 (6 bases each). Between the trimmed V and J ends, which lost 7 bases and 2 bases, there was a span of 18 bases. The CDR3 has 15 amino acids. Germline V lookup: CDR1 SGHKS, CDR2 YYEKEE (reference sequence). CDR3 loop: CASWGAMGVQETQYF. Here the CDR3 DNA reads TGTGCCAGCTGGGGGGCGATGGGGGTTCAAGAGACCCAGTACTTC.

This chain uses TRBV6-6 with TRBJ1-4; D gene uncertain. This CDR3 comprises 14 residues. Germline lookup yields CDR1 MNHNY and CDR2 SVGAGI (reference sequence). Trimming stripped 0 bases from V and 7 bases from J, with 9 bases between. The CDR3: CASSYSEGREKLFF. The DNA of the CDR3 is TGTGCCAGCAGTTACTCGGAGGGTCGTGAAAAACTGTTTTTT.

This clonotype was seen a handful of times. The rearrangement joins TRBV11-2 to TRBJ2-2; D possibly corresponds to TRBD2 (5 bases). The CDR3 runs 20 residues. The germline V gene encodes CDR1 SGHAT and CDR2 FQNNGV. V lost 0 bases, J lost 0 bases, and 20 bases lay in between. CDR3 residues: CASSLDSERTETANTGELFF. CDR3 DNA: TGTGCCAGCAGCTTAGATAGCGAGAGGACTGAAACAGCGAACACCGGGGAGCTGTTTTTT.

The table lists this clonotype with a few counts. The chain is built from TRBV12-3 or TRBV12-4 and TRBJ1-5; D remains unclear. The V and J ends lost 3 bases and 2 bases respectively, with 17 bases between them. This CDR3 contains 17 residues. CDR3 amino acids: CASSFNQEFFGNQPQHF. In DNA, the CDR3 is TGTGCCAGCAGTTTTAATCAAGAGTTTTTTGGCAATCAGCCCCAGCATTTT.

The table lists this clonotype with many counts. This CDR3 reads CSAFLRTGPQPQHF. The DNA of the CDR3 is TGCAGTGCTTTCCTTAGGACAGGGCCTCAGCCCCAGCATTTT. V is TRBV20-1 and J is TRBJ1-5, with 8 bases that match TRBD1. Germline trimming cut 5 bases from V and 6 bases from J; bases unmatched to any gene: 9. This CDR3 has 14 residues. Germline V gene data show CDR1 as DFQATT and CDR2 as SNEGSKA (reference sequence).

The genes are TRBV6-1 and TRBJ1-1; D may be TRBD1 (6 bases). V lost 5 bases, J lost 5 bases, and 21 bases lay in between. Germline V CDR1 and CDR2: MNHNS, SASEGT. The CDR3 is made up of 16 amino acids. The CDR3 coding sequence is TGTGCCAGCAGTTATTCCCGAAGCAGGGGAGGGACTGAAGCTTTCTTT. Protein product: CASSYSRSRGGTEAFF.

The table lists this clonotype with a few counts. The rearrangement links TRBV7-6 to TRBJ2-2; 10 bases agree with TRBD2. CDR3 length: 18 amino acids. The V gene's germline CDR1 is SGHVS and CDR2 FNYEAQ. The J segment lost 7 bases and the V segment lost 0 bases, leaving 11 bases of the junction unmatched. This CDR3 is CASSLAVGTSAPSGELFF. As DNA, the CDR3 is TGTGCCAGCAGCTTAGCCGTGGGGACTAGCGCCCCTAGCGGGGAGCTGTTTTTT.

This clonotype was detected a few times. The chain combines TRBV6-2 or TRBV6-3 with TRBJ1-2; D might be TRBD1 (5 bases). The CDR3 consists of 14 residues. V was trimmed by 3 bases and J by 4 bases, leaving 12 bases between them. Germline CDR1 MNHEY, CDR2 SVGEGT. This chain's CDR3 is CASSYPIDSYGYTF. In DNA, the CDR3 is TGTGCCAGCAGTTATCCGATTGACAGCTATGGCTACACCTTC.

The V call is TRBV5-1, the J call TRBJ1-2; D not resolved. CDR3 length: 13 amino acids. CDR1 and CDR2 from the germline V gene are SGHRS and YFSETQ. Between the trimmed V and J ends, which lost 0 bases and 10 bases, there was a span of 13 bases. CDR3 amino acids: CASSLEGSADYTF. The CDR3 nucleotides read TGCGCCAGCAGCTTGGAGGGTTCAGCCGACTACACCTTC.

In this sample, this clonotype turned up once. The J gene is TRBJ2-3, the V gene TRBV24-1; 8 nucleotides agree with TRBD1. Germline assignment: CDR1 KGHDR and CDR2 SFDVKD. The J segment lost 5 bases and the V segment lost 0 bases, leaving 0 bases of the junction unmatched. The CDR3 runs to 14 residues. The CDR3 protein is CATSDLDRGDTQYF. DNA for the CDR3: TGTGCCACCAGTGATTTGGACAGGGGAGATACGCAGTATTTT.

The V gene is TRBV7-4, the J gene TRBJ1-1; the match to TRBD1 covers 8 bases. This CDR3 contains 15 residues. The trim removed 5 bases at V and 2 bases at J, leaving 7 bases unmatched. CDR1 and CDR2 (germline): SGHVT, SQSDAQ. CDR3 region: CASSPDRGYNTEAFF. The CDR3 nucleotides read TGTGCCAGCAGCCCAGACAGGGGTTATAACACTGAAGCTTTCTTT.

This clonotype has more than one count but fewer than ten. The chain couples TRBV27 to TRBJ2-5; the match to TRBD2 covers 8 bases. V dropped 6 bases and J dropped 5; count of bases not matched to a gene: 8. In germline, CDR1 is MNHEY, CDR2 SMNVEV (reference sequence). This CDR3 has 14 amino acids. The CDR3 spells CASRLGLVGETQYF. CDR3 nucleotides: TGTGCCAGCAGACTGGGACTAGTTGGCGAGACCCAGTACTTC.

This clonotype was detected ten times or more. The chain recombines TRBV7-8 with TRBJ1-2; possible D gene TRBD1, 6 bases. Germline CDR1 reads SGHVS; CDR2 reads FQNEAQ. The CDR3 sequence is 16 residues long. V dropped 5 bases and J dropped 3 bases, with 19 bases sitting between them. CDR3 sequence (DNA): TGTGCCAGCAGCCTAACCCGGGGGGGCGTAGACTATGGCTACACCTTC. It translates to CASSLTRGGVDYGYTF. The full variable domain, completed using reference TRBV7-8 and TRBJ1-2, is GAGVSQSPRYKVAKRGQDVALRCDPISGHVSLFWYQQALGQGPEFLTYFQNEAQLDKSGLPSDRFFAERPEGSVSTLKIQRTQQEDSAVYLCASSLTRGGVDYGYTFGSGTRLTVV.

The chain has TRBV28 and TRBJ2-7; D is perhaps TRBD1 (6 bases). Germline CDR1 reads MDHEN; CDR2 reads SYDVKM. This CDR3 has 15 amino acids. V lost 1 base to trimming and J lost 6 bases, with 16 bases between them. CDR3 coding DNA: TGTGCCAGCAGTTTATTCAGGGGCATTCTTGTCGAGCAGTACTTC. It is translated as CASSLFRGILVEQYF.

This clonotype was seen repeatedly, ten times or more. J is TRBJ1-1 and V is TRBV7-2; D ambiguous. CDR3 size: 11 residues. Germline CDR1 SGHTA, CDR2 FQGNSA. Trimming cost V 1 base and J 11 bases, with 8 bases left between them. The CDR3: CASSLVVMAFF. CDR3 coding DNA: TGTGCCAGCAGCTTAGTAGTGATGGCTTTCTTT.

The chain uses TRBV12-3 or TRBV12-4 and TRBJ1-4; the match to TRBD1 covers 7 bases. V shed 6 bases, J shed 6 bases, and the junction held 7 bases outside the gene matches. The CDR3 totals 14 residues. The CDR3 loop reads CASSTDREDEKLFF. In DNA, the CDR3 is TGTGCCAGCAGCACCGACAGGGAGGATGAAAAACTGTTTTTT.

The chain recombines TRBV5-1 with TRBJ1-5, with 7 positions matching TRBD1. Trimming took 9 bases from V and 2 from J; bases not matched to a gene: 17. Germline CDR1 is SGHRS and CDR2 is YFSETQ. The length of the CDR3 is 17 residues. CDR3 nucleotide sequence: TGCGCCACCACGAGACAGGGAATAGTGATCGGCAATCAGCCCCAGCATTTT. It encodes CATTRQGIVIGNQPQHF.

This clonotype has just a few counts. The J gene is TRBJ2-3, the V gene TRBV12-3 or TRBV12-4, with 12 bases fitting TRBD2. V lost 7 bases to trimming and J lost 6 bases; unmatched junction nucleotides: 5. The CDR3 covers 14 residues. This chain's CDR3 is CASTLLAGGDTQYF. Written as DNA, the CDR3 is TGTGCCAGCACCCTGCTAGCGGGGGGGGATACGCAGTATTTT.

Written as DNA, the CDR3 is TGTGCCAGCAGCGTAGGATATTCGTCAGGGGGTAGGAACACTGAAGCTTTCTTT. It codes for CASSVGYSSGGRNTEAFF. V is TRBV9 and J is TRBJ1-1; 7 nucleotides agree with TRBD1. V was clipped by 0 bases and J by 1 base; unmatched bases: 12. CDR3 size: 18 residues. CDR1 is SGDLS and CDR2 is YYNGEE in the germline V gene.

Concerning this clonotype itself: This may be a read error: a much more frequent sequence differs by one nucleotide. The chain links TRBV7-2 to TRBJ2-7; tentatively, D is TRBD1 or TRBD2 (5 bases each). CDR3 length: 13 residues. CDR1 is SGHTA, CDR2 FQGNSA, per germline. CDR3 loop: CVSSRGTVYEQYV. CDR3 DNA sequence: TGTGTCAGCAGCAGAGGGACGGTCTACGAGCAGTACGTC.

The rearrangement joins TRBV28 to TRBJ2-7, with a possible D match to TRBD2 (6 bases). The V end lost 3 bases, the J end lost 3 bases, and 12 bases lay between the germline ends. The CDR3 loop spans 14 amino acids. CDR1 is MDHEN, CDR2 SYDVKM, per germline. CDR3 nucleotides: TGTGCCAGCAGTTTCCGTGGAGGGTACTACGAGCAGTACGTC. Its translation is CASSFRGGYYEQYV.

Only a few counts were recorded for this clonotype. V gene TRBV6-2 or TRBV6-3 combines with J gene TRBJ2-2; the D gene is possibly TRBD1 (6 bases). V was clipped by 2 bases and J by 9 bases, with 16 bases between them. The V gene's germline CDR1 is MNHEY and CDR2 SVGEGT. The CDR3 is 15 amino acids. CDR3 protein: CASSYGGSPIWELFF. The DNA of the CDR3 is TGTGCCAGCAGTTACGGGGGCTCACCAATCTGGGAGCTGTTTTTT.

This rearrangement joins TRBV2 to TRBJ2-5, with D tentatively TRBD2 (6 bases). Per the germline V gene, CDR1 is SNHLY and CDR2 is FYNNEI. This CDR3 is built from 12 residues. The germline V and J ends were trimmed by 6 bases and 4 bases, with 9 bases remaining between them. The CDR3 reads CASRGRRETQYF. In nucleotides, the CDR3 is TGTGCCAGCAGGGGGAGGCGAGAGACCCAGTACTTC.

The chain uses TRBV2 and TRBJ2-1; 7 bases are a match to TRBD1. This CDR3 contains 16 residues. Germline values: CDR1 SNHLY, CDR2 FYNNEI. V lost 4 bases and J lost 8; bases outside the gene matches: 14. CDR3 in amino acids: CASSAMTGLRPDEQFF. In DNA form, the CDR3 reads TGTGCCAGCAGTGCCATGACAGGGTTAAGGCCTGATGAGCAGTTCTTC.

The chain uses TRBV12-3 or TRBV12-4 and TRBJ2-5; tentatively, D is TRBD1 or TRBD2 (5 bases each). Between the trimmed V and J ends, which lost 2 bases and 5 bases, there was a span of 12 bases. This CDR3 is built from 14 residues. CDR3 region: CASSLLGPGETQYF. In DNA, the CDR3 is TGTGCCAGCAGTTTACTGGGGCCGGGGGAGACCCAGTACTTC.

The chain links TRBV14 to TRBJ1-2; 9 positions match TRBD1. The CDR3 is 16 amino acids. Germline lookup yields CDR1 SGHDN and CDR2 FVKESK. The trim removed 5 bases at V and 5 bases at J, leaving 12 bases unmatched. The CDR3 loop is CASSNSGTGYLYGYTF. CDR3 sequence (DNA): TGTGCCAGCAGCAATTCCGGGACAGGGTACCTATATGGCTACACCTTC.

The V gene is TRBV6-8, the J gene TRBJ2-2, with 7 bases lining up with TRBD2. In germline, CDR1 is MNHGY, CDR2 SAAAGT. Trimming removed 2 bases from V and 3 bases from J; junction bases left unmatched: 3. The CDR3 covers 15 residues. The CDR3 loop reads CASSYDGGYTGELFF. In DNA form, the CDR3 reads TGTGCCAGCAGTTACGACGGGGGGTACACCGGGGAGCTGTTTTTT.

This clonotype appeared a few times. The chain has TRBV19 and TRBJ1-5; 7 positions agree with TRBD1. CDR1 and CDR2 (germline): LNHDA, SQIVND (reference sequence). The CDR3 contains 14 residues. The V segment lost 3 bases and the J segment 6 bases; nucleotides outside the gene matches: 5. As DNA, the CDR3 is TGTGCCAGTAGTATGGCGGCAGGGGGTCAGCCCCAGCATTTT. Its translation is CASSMAAGGQPQHF.

This rearrangement joins TRBV12-3 or TRBV12-4 to TRBJ2-1; 12 bases match TRBD2. The ends lost 6 bases at V and 7 bases at J; junction bases unmatched: 13. The CDR3 runs 17 residues. The DNA for the CDR3 is TGTGCCAGCAGCCCATGGACTAGCGGGGATTTGGGAAATGAGCAGTTCTTC. It encodes CASSPWTSGDLGNEQFF.